This entry concerns a single TCR beta chain. Its antigen is unidentified. This entry is derived from a study of shared clonotypes between healthy human individuals. Across the whole study: Each donor had three CD4 naive, three CD4 memory, two CD8 naive and one CD8 memory plate.

The donors were adults (healthy and HIV-negative) with no recent acute infections or vaccinations. The CDR3 is 15 amino acids. The germline V and J ends were trimmed by 6 bases and 7 bases, with 19 bases remaining between them. CDR1 is MNHEY and CDR2 is SMNVEV in the germline V gene (reference sequence). Findings of the study overall: Clonotypes that were shared across a few donors made up approximately 5% of naive CD4 clonotypes.

Under the authors' procedure: Filtering of immunoSEQ junctional sequences could not match full-length read filtering. Sequenced by immunoSEQ multiplex PCR; TCRdb stores in-frame clones only, minus some. For V, J and clone size, that table is used; D and trimming come from the DNA. Of approximately 2,300,000 clones listed, roughly 90% are singletons. The TCR comes from a man between 18 and 29 years old in good health. Some clones in this sample may be carry-over from other donors' samples. Sample: naive CD4+ T cells from PBMCs. Indicated subset: CD45RA+ positively selected. The chain combines TRBV27 with TRBJ2-4, with D perhaps assigned TRBD1 or TRBD2 (5 bases each). The CDR3 nucleotides read TGTGCCAGCAGATCGGACTCTTTGGGGGAGAACATTCAGTACTTC. Amino acid sequence: CASRSDSLGENIQYF.